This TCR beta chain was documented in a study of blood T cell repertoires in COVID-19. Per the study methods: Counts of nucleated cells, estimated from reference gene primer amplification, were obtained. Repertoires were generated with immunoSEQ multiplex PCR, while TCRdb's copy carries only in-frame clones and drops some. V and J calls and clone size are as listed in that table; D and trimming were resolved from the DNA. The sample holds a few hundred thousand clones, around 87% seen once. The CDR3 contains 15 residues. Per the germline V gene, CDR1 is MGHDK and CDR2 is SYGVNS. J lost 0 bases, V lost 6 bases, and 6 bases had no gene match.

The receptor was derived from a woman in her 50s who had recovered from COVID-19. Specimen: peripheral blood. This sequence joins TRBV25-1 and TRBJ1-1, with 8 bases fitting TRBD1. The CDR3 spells CASRTGDRLNTEAFF. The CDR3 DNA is TGTGCCAGCAGGACGGGGGACAGGCTGAACACTGAAGCTTTCTTT.